This TCR beta chain is drawn from a study of blood T cell repertoires in COVID-19. Overall study: The cDNA or gDNA used as material had been derived from T cells, B-cell-depleted T cells, or PBMCs.

Profiled with immunoSEQ multiplex PCR; TCRdb holds only in-frame clones, not every one. The top ten hold about 2.1% of the sample, which has some 260,000 clones, roughly 84% seen once. Germline V gives CDR1 MNHEY, CDR2 SVGEGT. Deletions cut 5 bases from V and 4 bases from J, with 15 bases between. The CDR3 is 16 amino acids. The sequencing sample was made of peripheral blood. The chain combines TRBV6-2 or TRBV6-3 with TRBJ1-6; D not certain. The receptor comes from a woman aged 40 to 49 who had recovered from COVID-19. The CDR3: CASSPEVVRYNSPLHF. The CDR3 coding sequence is TGTGCCAGCAGTCCAGAGGTGGTGAGGTATAATTCACCCCTCCACTTT.